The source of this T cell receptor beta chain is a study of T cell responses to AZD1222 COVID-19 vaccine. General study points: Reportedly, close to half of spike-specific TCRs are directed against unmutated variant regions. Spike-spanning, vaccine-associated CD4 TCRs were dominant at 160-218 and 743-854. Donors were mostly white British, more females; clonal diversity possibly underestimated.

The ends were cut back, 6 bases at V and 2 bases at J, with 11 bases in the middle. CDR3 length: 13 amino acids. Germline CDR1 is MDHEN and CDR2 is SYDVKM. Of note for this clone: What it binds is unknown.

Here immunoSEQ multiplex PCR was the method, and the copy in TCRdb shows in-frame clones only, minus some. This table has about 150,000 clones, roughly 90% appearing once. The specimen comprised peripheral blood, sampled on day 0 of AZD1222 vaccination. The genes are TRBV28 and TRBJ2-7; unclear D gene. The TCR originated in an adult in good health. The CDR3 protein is CASRATHTYEQYF. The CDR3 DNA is TGTGCCAGCAGGGCGACCCACACCTACGAGCAGTACTTC.